This is a list of T cell receptor beta chains from one sample in a study of T cell responses to AZD1222 COVID-19 vaccine. Data came from immunoSEQ multiplex PCR; TCRdb stores just in-frame clones and leaves some out. The repertoire includes about 92,000 clones, approximately 91% of them detected once, and 7.5% sits in the top ten. Sequencing used peripheral blood, obtained on day 0 of AZD1222 vaccination. Receptor source: an adult in good health. CDR3s include the opening cysteine and the closing phenylalanine or tryptophan. A D gene is named only where the DNA matches it firmly. A row's size may be missing; if present it is once, few, many or a size class.

v_gene	d_gene	abundance	j_gene	CDR3aa	CDR3nt
TRBV28	TRBD2	-	TRBJ2-2	CASRVAGANTGELFF	TGTGCCAGCAGGGTAGCGGGAGCGAACACCGGGGAGCTGTTTTTT
TRBV5-5	TRBD1	-	TRBJ1-5	CASTFTGGNQPQHF	TGTGCCAGCACCTTTACAGGGGGCAATCAGCCCCAGCATTTT
TRBV9	-	-	TRBJ2-7	CASSVEGGAYEQYF	TGTGCCAGCAGCGTAGAGGGGGGTGCCTACGAGCAGTACTTC
TRBV7-8	TRBD1	-	TRBJ2-7	CASSPLGQGGPYEQYF	TGTGCCAGCAGCCCCTTGGGACAGGGGGGCCCCTACGAGCAGTACTTC
TRBV5-1	-	-	TRBJ2-3	CASSLGTSTDTQYF	TGCGCCAGCAGCTTGGGGACTTCAACAGATACGCAGTATTTT
TRBV12-3/TRBV12-4	-	-	TRBJ2-7	CASSLSGVYEQYF	TGTGCCAGCAGTTTGTCGGGAGTGTACGAGCAGTACTTC
TRBV5-1	-	-	TRBJ2-3	CASSLERADTQYF	TGCGCCAGCAGCTTGGAGAGAGCAGATACGCAGTATTTT
TRBV25-1	-	once	TRBJ1-4	CASSSHRGSNEKLFF	TGTGCCAGCAGTTCACACCGGGGTTCCAATGAAAAACTGTTTTTT
TRBV28	TRBD1	-	TRBJ1-2	CASKLGQGSYGYTF	TGTGCCAGCAAACTCGGACAGGGTAGCTATGGCTACACCTTC
TRBV21-1	-	-	TRBJ1-2	CASSKGGGTYGYTF	TGTGCCAGCAGCAAGGGGGGGGGCACCTATGGCTACACCTTC
TRBV5-1	-	few	TRBJ1-1	CASSLTNTEAFF	TGCGCCAGCAGCTTGACGAACACTGAAGCTTTCTTT
TRBV6-1	TRBD1	once	TRBJ1-2	CASSELGGSANYGYTF	TGTGCCAGCAGTGAGCTAGGGGGCTCCGCTAACTATGGCTACACCTTC
TRBV4-1	-	-	TRBJ2-7	CASSQDVGLDRREQYF	TGCGCCAGCAGCCAAGATGTGGGGCTAGACCGGCGGGAGCAGTACTTC
TRBV18	-	-	TRBJ2-2	CASSPPAHPNTGELFF	TGTGCCAGCTCACCACCGGCCCACCCTAACACCGGGGAGCTGTTTTTT
TRBV5-4	TRBD2	once	TRBJ2-1	CASSPEGSGGMSGLNEQFF	TGTGCCAGCAGCCCCGAAGGAAGCGGGGGGATGTCTGGGCTCAATGAGCAGTTCTTC
TRBV4-3	-	-	TRBJ1-2	CASSQLAQASYGYTF	TGCGCCAGCAGCCAATTAGCCCAGGCCTCCTATGGCTACACCTTC
TRBV27	-	-	TRBJ1-1	CASSYREWTEAFF	TGTGCCAGCAGTTATCGGGAGTGGACTGAAGCTTTCTTT
TRBV19	-	-	TRBJ1-2	CASSPGIYGYTF	TGTGCCAGTAGCCCAGGAATCTATGGCTACACCTTC
TRBV19	-	-	TRBJ1-5	CASSIGGTARQPQHF	TGTGCCAGTAGTATTGGGGGGACGGCTCGACAGCCCCAGCATTTT
TRBV27	-	-	TRBJ2-7	CASSLGEAVSRFSSYEQYF	TGTGCCAGCAGTTTAGGGGAAGCCGTTAGCAGGTTTTCCTCCTACGAGCAGTACTTC
TRBV19	TRBD2	-	TRBJ2-2	CASSIGRTSGRPNTGELFF	TGTGCCAGTAGTATAGGCAGGACTAGCGGGAGGCCGAACACCGGGGAGCTGTTTTTT
TRBV6-1	-	-	TRBJ1-6	CASSEGGGHLYNSPLHF	TGTGCCAGCAGTGAAGGAGGTGGTCACCTATATAATTCACCCCTCCACTTT
TRBV15	-	-	TRBJ1-3	CATSRYVPGNTIYF	TGTGCCACCAGCAGATACGTCCCCGGAAACACCATATATTTT
TRBV6-4	-	-	TRBJ2-4	CATLGVRDTKLAKNIQYF	TGTGCCACTCTCGGGGTAAGGGACACGAAACTAGCCAAAAACATTCAGTACTTC
TRBV7-2	-	-	TRBJ2-7	CASSSRWGYEQYF	TGTGCCAGCAGCAGCAGATGGGGATACGAGCAGTACTTC
TRBV12-3/TRBV12-4	-	few	TRBJ1-1	CASGRGTEAFF	TGTGCCAGCGGCAGGGGAACTGAAGCTTTCTTT
TRBV19	-	-	TRBJ1-5	CASSIQDGQPQHF	TGTGCCAGTAGTATTCAGGACGGTCAGCCCCAGCATTTT
TRBV11-3	-	once	TRBJ1-3	CASSPNPKAGWGNTIYF	TGTGCCAGCAGCCCGAACCCCAAGGCAGGGTGGGGAAACACCATATATTTT
TRBV18	TRBD1	-	TRBJ1-2	CASSTGQAYSYTF	TGTGCCAGCTCCACCGGACAGGCCTATAGCTACACCTTC
TRBV5-6	-	-	TRBJ1-6	CASSTRGAGDYNSPLHF	TGTGCCAGCAGCACCCGGGGGGCCGGTGATTATAATTCACCCCTCCACTTT
TRBV5-1	-	-	TRBJ1-5	CASADGISNQPQHF	TGCGCCAGCGCGGACGGAATTAGCAATCAGCCCCAGCATTTT
TRBV27	TRBD1	-	TRBJ1-1	CASSPTPHRGRTEAFF	TGTGCCAGCAGTCCTACCCCTCACAGGGGCCGCACTGAAGCTTTCTTT
TRBV11-2	-	-	TRBJ2-7	CASSSENRGPIYEQYF	TGTGCCAGCAGCTCCGAAAACCGAGGGCCGATCTACGAGCAGTACTTC
TRBV18	-	-	TRBJ2-1	CASSPPGGEQFF	TGTGCCAGCTCACCACCGGGGGGTGAGCAGTTCTTC
TRBV3-1/TRBV3-2	-	-	TRBJ1-1	CASSQTREAFF	TGTGCCAGCAGCCAGACTAGGGAAGCTTTCTTT
TRBV12-5	-	-	TRBJ1-4	CASGRAIGATNEKLFF	TGTGCTAGTGGTCGCGCAATTGGGGCAACTAATGAAAAACTGTTTTTT
TRBV12-5	-	-	TRBJ1-1	CASGGTPENTEAFF	TGTGCTAGTGGTGGGACCCCAGAGAACACTGAAGCTTTCTTT
TRBV19	TRBD1	-	TRBJ2-7	CATSKGQRGHEQYF	TGTGCCACTTCAAAGGGACAGAGGGGGCACGAGCAGTACTTC
TRBV5-6	-	-	TRBJ2-5	CASSLSPTAGTQYF	TGTGCCAGCAGCTTGTCCCCCACCGCCGGGACCCAGTACTTC
TRBV7-8	TRBD1	-	TRBJ1-5	CASSPDRRQPQHF	TGTGCCAGCAGCCCGGACAGGCGGCAGCCCCAGCATTTT
TRBV7-3	-	-	TRBJ2-1	CASSSTGWNEQFF	TGTGCCAGCAGCTCAACAGGGTGGAATGAGCAGTTCTTC
TRBV21-1	-	few	TRBJ1-2	CASSKWAGKGYGYTF	TGTGCCAGCAGCAAATGGGCGGGCAAGGGCTATGGCTACACCTTC
TRBV19	TRBD1	once	TRBJ1-1	CASSTFDRGKMNTEAFF	TGTGCCAGTAGTACCTTCGACAGGGGGAAGATGAACACTGAAGCTTTCTTT
TRBV24-1	TRBD2	-	TRBJ2-2	CATSEAGGLNGELFF	TGTGCCACCAGTGAAGCGGGGGGGCTTAACGGGGAGCTGTTTTTT
TRBV4-1	-	-	TRBJ1-3	CASSQDPGRGNTIYF	TGCGCCAGCAGCCAAGATCCGGGGAGAGGAAACACCATATATTTT
TRBV6-5	TRBD2	-	TRBJ2-7	CASSSTSGSLYEQYF	TGTGCCAGCAGTTCCACTAGCGGGAGTCTCTACGAGCAGTACTTC
TRBV3-1/TRBV3-2	-	-	TRBJ1-1	CASSQEDRYYTEAFF	TGTGCCAGCAGCCAAGAGGACAGATACTACACTGAAGCTTTCTTT
TRBV28	-	-	TRBJ2-2	CASSLGTNTGELFF	TGTGCCAGCAGTTTAGGTACGAACACCGGGGAGCTGTTTTTT
TRBV7-9	-	-	TRBJ1-6	CASTSGGGDSPLHF	TGTGCCAGCACCTCCGGGGGGGGAGACTCACCCCTCCACTTT
TRBV4-1	-	-	TRBJ1-1	CASSQAGRSNTEAFF	TGCGCCAGCAGCCAGGCTGGACGGAGTAACACTGAAGCTTTCTTT
TRBV9	TRBD1	once	TRBJ1-3	CASSVGTGSFGNTIYF	TGTGCCAGCAGCGTTGGGACAGGGTCATTTGGAAACACCATATATTTT
TRBV4-1	-	-	TRBJ2-6	CASSQLTLASSGANVLTF	TGCGCCAGCAGCCAACTTACTCTGGCTAGCTCTGGGGCCAACGTCCTGACTTTC
TRBV4-2	-	-	TRBJ1-4	CASSPDGTTTNEKLFF	TGTGCCAGCAGCCCAGACGGGACAACAACTAATGAAAAACTGTTTTTT
TRBV7-3	TRBD1	once	TRBJ1-6	CASSLTSAGGGSPLHF	TGTGCCAGCAGCTTAACGTCCGCAGGGGGCGGTTCACCCCTCCACTTT
TRBV6-4	TRBD1	-	TRBJ1-1	CASRADRAGTEAFF	TGTGCCAGCAGGGCTGACAGGGCGGGTACTGAAGCTTTCTTT
TRBV6-1	TRBD1	-	TRBJ1-2	CASSDRQGGGYTF	TGTGCCAGCAGTGATAGACAGGGTGGTGGCTACACCTTC